A single sample gave rise to the 21 T cell receptor beta chains below, sequenced in a study of metastatic and nonmetastatic thyroid tumors. TCRdb used MiXCR to call clones anew from the PCR reads. Of 30,000 to 40,000 clones in the sample, roughly 20% were seen once. Prior to thyroid surgery, none of the patients had received any treatment. Material for sequencing was blood. The receptors derive from a female donor with papillary thyroid cancer or a benign thyroid nodule (not recorded which). Some clones in this sample may be carry-over from other donors' samples.

This clone was counted ten times or more. Other nucleotide sequences from this sample produce the same CDR3. The chain recombines TRBV6-1 with TRBJ1-1, with 8 bases aligning to TRBD1. Germline V gives CDR1 MNHNS, CDR2 SASEGT. After removal of 3 bases from V and 4 bases from J, the junction contained 4 bases not matched to a gene. The CDR3 covers 14 residues. Here the CDR3 DNA reads TGTGCCAGCAGTGAGGACAGGGTGGGCACTGAAGCTTTCTTT. Amino acids: CASSEDRVGTEAFF.

This clone was found many times. The chain carries TRBV20-1 and TRBJ2-3, with 7 nucleotides matching TRBD2. With 4 bases clipped from V and 0 bases from J, the junction kept 1 base outside the gene matches. The CDR3 contains 13 residues. Germline CDR1 and CDR2: DFQATT and SNEGSKA (reference sequence). This CDR3 reads CSAMTSSTDTQYF. CDR3 in DNA: TGCAGTGCTATGACTAGCAGCACAGATACGCAGTATTTT.

This clone was counted a few times. The genes are TRBV28 and TRBJ1-6; the D gene is possibly TRBD1 (6 bases). V was clipped by 3 bases and J by 7 bases, with 7 bases between them. The CDR3 runs to 13 residues. Germline V lookup: CDR1 MDHEN, CDR2 SYDVKM. The CDR3 DNA is TGTGCCAGCAGTTTCGGGACAAATTCACCCCTCCACTTT. Protein sequence: CASSFGTNSPLHF.

This clone was seen at least ten times. This chain joins TRBV3-1 and TRBJ2-2; D may be TRBD1 (5 bases). CDR1 LGHDT and CDR2 YNNKEL come from the germline V gene (reference sequence). The length of the CDR3 is 12 residues. The V end lost 10 bases, the J end lost 1 base, and 7 bases lay between the germline ends. The CDR3 DNA is TGTGCCACACAGGAGAACACCGGGGAGCTGTTTTTT. It specifies CATQENTGELFF.

J is TRBJ1-2 and V is TRBV7-6; a weak D match, TRBD1 (5 bases). CDR1 and CDR2 from the germline V gene are SGHVS and FNYEAQ. The CDR3 is made up of 17 amino acids. Trimming cost V 3 bases and J 3 bases, with 20 bases left between them. CDR3: CASSLGKRGRAHYGYTF. The CDR3 nucleotides read TGTGCCAGCAGCTTGGGGAAAAGGGGCCGAGCTCACTATGGCTACACCTTC.

This clone has a handful of counts. V is TRBV29-1 and J is TRBJ1-1; D gene ambiguous. The V end lost 8 bases, the J end lost 8 bases, and 15 bases lay between the germline ends. The V gene's germline CDR1 is SQVTM and CDR2 ANQGSEA. The CDR3 is 11 residues long. The CDR3 sequence is CSWRRSGEAFF. The CDR3 nucleotides are TGCAGCTGGCGACGGAGTGGGGAAGCTTTCTTT.

This clone was counted ten times or more. This chain connects TRBV4-1 to TRBJ2-7, with 9 bases matching TRBD1. There are 14 residues in the CDR3. The trim removed 4 bases at V and 3 bases at J, leaving 4 bases unmatched. From germline, CDR1 is MGHRA and CDR2 YSYEKL. CDR3 amino acids: CASSPRDRDYEQYF. For the CDR3, the DNA is TGCGCCAGCAGCCCCCGGGACAGGGACTACGAGCAGTACTTC.

This clone occurred many times. The J gene is TRBJ2-7, the V gene TRBV20-1, with a weak D call TRBD1 (5 bases). CDR1 and CDR2 from the germline V gene are DFQATT and SNEGSKA (reference sequence). This CDR3 is built from 12 residues. Trimming pared 6 bases from V and 7 bases from J, leaving 16 bases between. The CDR3: CSASMGREEQYF. The CDR3 DNA reads TGCAGTGCGTCCATGGGCAGGGAAGAGCAGTACTTC.

In this sample, this clone turned up many times. The chain recombines TRBV7-3 with TRBJ2-1; the D gene is possibly TRBD2 (7 bases). Per germline, CDR1 SGHTA and CDR2 FQGTGA. This CDR3 is 15 amino acids long. V lost 1 base and J lost 4, with 11 bases in between. In DNA, the CDR3 is TGTGCCAGCAGCTTAAGAGGGGGGGATTACAATGAGCAGTTCTTC. Protein product: CASSLRGGDYNEQFF.

This clone was detected ten times or more. A read error is possible here, since a much larger clone lies one base away. The chain employs TRBV12-3 or TRBV12-4 and TRBJ2-3; TRBD2 agrees at 7 bases. This CDR3 region has 14 residues. Trimming removed 3 bases from V and 4 bases from J; junction bases left unmatched: 4. CDR3 region: CASSFPAGSDTQYF. CDR3 DNA sequence: TGTGCCAGCAGTTTCCCAGCGGGGTCAGATACGCAGTATTTT.

This chain connects TRBV4-1 to TRBJ1-5; D unclear. V was pared by 0 bases and J by 7 bases, with 10 bases between. In germline, CDR1 is MGHRA, CDR2 YSYEKL. The CDR3 totals 14 residues. CDR3 region: CASSQEDSGQPQHF. The CDR3 DNA follows: TGCGCCAGCAGCCAAGAAGATTCAGGACAGCCCCAGCATTTT.

The chain recombines TRBV6-1 with TRBJ2-3, with D possibly called TRBD1 or TRBD2 (5 bases each). Germline lookup yields CDR1 MNHNS and CDR2 SASEGT. The CDR3 is made up of 14 amino acids. Trimming stripped 5 bases from V and 1 base from J, with 10 bases between. The CDR3 region is CASSWDGGTDTQYF. In DNA form, the CDR3 reads TGTGCCAGCAGTTGGGACGGGGGCACAGATACGCAGTATTTT.

On this clone: This clone may be a read error of a much larger clone one base away. The identical CDR3 is also encoded by other nucleotide sequences in the sample. The rearrangement links TRBV10-3 to TRBJ2-5, with D unclear. Germline CDR1 and CDR2: ENHRY and SYGVKD. The CDR3 spans 11 residues. V dropped 4 bases and J dropped 3 bases, with 3 bases sitting between them. This CDR3 reads CAISVEETQYF. CDR3 nucleotide sequence: TGTGCCATCAGTGTTGAAGAGACCCAGTACTTC.

This clone was detected ten times or more. This sequence joins TRBV25-1 and TRBJ1-4; 10 bases are shared with TRBD1. V shed 1 base and J 8 bases; nucleotides not matched to a gene: 4. This CDR3 is 15 amino acids long. Germline V CDR1 and CDR2: MGHDK, SYGVNS. The CDR3 sequence: CASSEWGQGQEKLFF. DNA for the CDR3: TGTGCCAGCAGTGAATGGGGACAGGGGCAAGAAAAACTGTTTTTT.

The sample holds many counts of this clone. In the same sample, other DNA sequences code for this CDR3. This chain connects TRBV5-1 to TRBJ2-7; D gene ambiguous. The germline V and J ends were trimmed by 1 base and 2 bases, with 10 bases remaining between them. This CDR3 has 14 residues. CDR1 SGHRS and CDR2 YFSETQ come from the germline V gene. The CDR3 protein is CASSLSVAAYEQYF. For the CDR3, the DNA is TGCGCCAGCAGCTTGTCCGTGGCGGCCTACGAGCAGTACTTC.

The genes are TRBV27 and TRBJ2-2, with 9 bases matching TRBD1. V lost 2 bases and J lost 7; bases outside the gene matches: 5. CDR3 length: 15 residues. Germline V gene data show CDR1 as MNHEY and CDR2 as SMNVEV (reference sequence). The CDR3 sequence is CASSLGTGFGGELFF. In nucleotides, the CDR3 is TGTGCCAGCAGTTTAGGGACAGGGTTTGGCGGGGAGCTGTTTTTT.

At least ten counts were recorded for this clone. The rearrangement links TRBV25-1 to TRBJ1-2; TRBD1 agrees at 7 bases. The V segment lost 0 bases and the J segment 6 bases; nucleotides outside the gene matches: 1. CDR3 size: 13 residues. From germline, CDR1 is MGHDK and CDR2 SYGVNS. CDR3 protein: CASSEYQGDGYTF. CDR3 nucleotide sequence: TGTGCCAGCAGTGAATATCAGGGGGATGGCTACACCTTC.

This clone was seen many times. This chain uses TRBV19 with TRBJ1-2; tentatively, D is TRBD1 (5 bases). The CDR3 totals 13 residues. Trimming took off 5 bases at V and 4 bases at J, with 11 bases between the two ends. CDR1 and CDR2 from the germline V gene are LNHDA and SQIVND (reference sequence). The CDR3 DNA reads TGTGCCAGTAGTGAGGGGCTAAGCTATGGCTACACCTTC. It codes for CASSEGLSYGYTF.

This clone came up a few times. The genes are TRBV7-2 and TRBJ2-7; D gene uncertain. Germline V gene sequence: CDR1 SGHTA, CDR2 FQGNSA. The CDR3 is 11 residues long. Trimming stripped 3 bases from V and 1 base from J, with 1 base between. The CDR3 sequence is CASSFSYEQYF. In DNA form, the CDR3 reads TGTGCCAGCAGCTTTTCCTACGAGCAGTACTTC.

This chain connects TRBV6-2 or TRBV6-3 to TRBJ2-3, with D tentatively TRBD2 (5 bases). The germline gives CDR1 MNHEY, CDR2 SVGEGT. The CDR3 contains 15 residues. V shed 6 bases and J shed 10 bases, with 23 bases lying between them. The CDR3 DNA reads as TGTGCCAGCAGCTCGGCGGGCTTGGCCCCCGGACCGCAGTATTTT. Translation: CASSSAGLAPGPQYF.

This clone has at least ten counts. The chain employs TRBV5-1 and TRBJ1-6; D not certain. V was cut by 0 bases and J by 8 bases, with 12 bases left in between. The CDR3 runs to 15 residues. CDR1 is SGHRS and CDR2 is YFSETQ in the germline V gene. The CDR3 region is CASSLAPQPYSPLHF. In DNA, the CDR3 is TGCGCCAGCAGCTTGGCCCCACAGCCCTATTCACCCCTCCACTTT. Combining the CDR3 with reference TRBV5-1 and TRBJ1-6 gives the whole variable domain KAGVTQTPRYLIKTRGQQVTLSCSPISGHRSVSWYQQTPGQGLQFLFEYFSETQRNKGNFPGRFSGRQFSNSRSEMNVSTLELGDSALYLCASSLAPQPYSPLHFGNGTRLTVT.